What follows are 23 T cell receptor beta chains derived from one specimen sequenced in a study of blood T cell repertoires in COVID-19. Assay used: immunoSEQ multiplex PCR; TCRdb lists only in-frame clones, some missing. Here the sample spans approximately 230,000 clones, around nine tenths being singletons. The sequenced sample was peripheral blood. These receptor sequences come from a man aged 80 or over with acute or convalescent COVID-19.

The CDR3 sequence is CASSLDRVGAQHF. The CDR3 DNA follows: TGTGCCAGCAGCTTAGACCGAGTGGGGGCTCAGCATTTT. V gene TRBV11-2 combines with J gene TRBJ1-5, with D possibly TRBD1 on 6 matching bases. CDR1 and CDR2 from the germline V gene are SGHAT and FQNNGV. This CDR3 contains 13 residues. V lost 0 bases, J lost 13 bases, and 13 bases lay in between.

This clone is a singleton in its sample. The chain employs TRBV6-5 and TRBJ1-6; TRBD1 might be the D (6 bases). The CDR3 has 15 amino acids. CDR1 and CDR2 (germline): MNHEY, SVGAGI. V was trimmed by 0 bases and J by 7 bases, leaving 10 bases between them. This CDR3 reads CASSYSQGMNSPLHF. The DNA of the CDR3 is TGTGCCAGCAGTTACTCACAGGGAATGAATTCACCCCTCCACTTT.

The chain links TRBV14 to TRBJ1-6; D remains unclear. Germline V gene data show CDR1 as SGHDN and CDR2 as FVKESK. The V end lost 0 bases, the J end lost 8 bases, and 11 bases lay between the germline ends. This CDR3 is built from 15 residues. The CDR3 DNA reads TGTGCCAGCAGCCAAGATGGCCGGCGGGATTCACCCCTCCACTTT. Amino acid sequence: CASSQDGRRDSPLHF. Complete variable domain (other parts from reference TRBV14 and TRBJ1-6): EAGVTQFPSHSVIEKGQTVTLRCDPISGHDNLYWYRRVMGKEIKFLLHFVKESKQDESGMPNNRFLAERTGGTYSTLKVQPAELEDSGVYFCASSQDGRRDSPLHFGNGTRLTVT.

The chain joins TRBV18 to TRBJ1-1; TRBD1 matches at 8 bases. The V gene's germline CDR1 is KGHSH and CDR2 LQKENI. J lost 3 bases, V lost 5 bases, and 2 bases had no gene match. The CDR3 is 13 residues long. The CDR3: CASSRQGYTEAFF. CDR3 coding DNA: TGTGCCAGCTCAAGACAGGGGTACACTGAAGCTTTCTTT.

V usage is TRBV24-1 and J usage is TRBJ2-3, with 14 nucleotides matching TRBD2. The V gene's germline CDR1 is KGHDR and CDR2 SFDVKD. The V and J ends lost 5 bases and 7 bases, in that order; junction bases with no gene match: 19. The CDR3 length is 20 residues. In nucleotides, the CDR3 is TGTGCCACCAGTGGTGCCGGGACTAGCGGGAGCTCGGGGCCTGTAAATACGCAGTATTTT. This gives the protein CATSGAGTSGSSGPVNTQYF.

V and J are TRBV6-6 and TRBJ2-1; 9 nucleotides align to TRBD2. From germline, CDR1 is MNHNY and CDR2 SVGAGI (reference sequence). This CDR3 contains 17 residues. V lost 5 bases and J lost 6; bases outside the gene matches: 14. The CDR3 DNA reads TGTGCCAGCAGTCGAACTTTTCAGACTAGCGGAACCAATGAGCAGTTCTTC. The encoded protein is CASSRTFQTSGTNEQFF.

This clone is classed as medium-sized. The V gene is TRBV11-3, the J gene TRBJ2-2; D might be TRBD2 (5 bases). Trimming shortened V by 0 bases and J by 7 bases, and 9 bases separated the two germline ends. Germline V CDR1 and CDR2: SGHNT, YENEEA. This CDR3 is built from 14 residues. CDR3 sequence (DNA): TGTGCCAGCAGCTTAGACGGGGAAATCGGGGAGCTGTTTTTT. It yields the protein CASSLDGEIGELFF.

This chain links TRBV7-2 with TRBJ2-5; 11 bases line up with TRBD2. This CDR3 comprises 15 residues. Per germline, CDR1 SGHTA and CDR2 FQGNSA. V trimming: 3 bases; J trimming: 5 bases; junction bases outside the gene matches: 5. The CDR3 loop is CASSFSGGAGETQYF. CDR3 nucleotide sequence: TGTGCCAGCAGCTTTAGCGGGGGGGCGGGGGAGACCCAGTACTTC. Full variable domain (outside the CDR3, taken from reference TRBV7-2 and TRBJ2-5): GAGVSQSPSNKVTEKGKDVELRCDPISGHTALYWYRQSLGQGLEFLIYFQGNSAPDKSGLPSDRFSAERTGGSVSTLTIQRTQQEDSAVYLCASSFSGGAGETQYFGPGTRLLVL.

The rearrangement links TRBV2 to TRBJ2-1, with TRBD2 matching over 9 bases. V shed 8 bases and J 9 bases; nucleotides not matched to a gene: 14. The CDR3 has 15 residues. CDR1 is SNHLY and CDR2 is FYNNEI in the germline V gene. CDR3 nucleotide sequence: TGTGCCAGCGGGACGGGCGGCGGGAGGGAAGCTGAGCAGTTCTTC. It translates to CASGTGGGREAEQFF.

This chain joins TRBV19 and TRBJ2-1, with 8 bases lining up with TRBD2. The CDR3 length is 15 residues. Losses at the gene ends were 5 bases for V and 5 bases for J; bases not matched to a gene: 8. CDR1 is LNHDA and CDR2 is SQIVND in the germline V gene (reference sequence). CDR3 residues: CASSPGGGRDNEQFF. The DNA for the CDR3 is TGTGCCAGTAGTCCGGGGGGGGGCCGAGACAATGAGCAGTTCTTC.

As DNA, the CDR3 is TGCAGTGCTAGTTATCGCGGGACAGGGGGCGACGAGCAGTACTTC. It translates to CSASYRGTGGDEQYF. J is TRBJ2-7 and V is TRBV20-1; 12 positions agree with TRBD1. V dropped 3 bases and J dropped 5; count of bases not matched to a gene: 8. CDR3 length equals 15 residues. Germline V gene sequence: CDR1 DFQATT, CDR2 SNEGSKA (reference sequence).

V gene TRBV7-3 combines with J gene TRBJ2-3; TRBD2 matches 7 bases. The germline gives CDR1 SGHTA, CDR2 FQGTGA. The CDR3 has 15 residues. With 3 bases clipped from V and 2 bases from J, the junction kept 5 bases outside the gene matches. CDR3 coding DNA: TGTGCCAGCAGCTTTTCTAGCGGTAACACAGATACGCAGTATTTT. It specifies CASSFSSGNTDTQYF.

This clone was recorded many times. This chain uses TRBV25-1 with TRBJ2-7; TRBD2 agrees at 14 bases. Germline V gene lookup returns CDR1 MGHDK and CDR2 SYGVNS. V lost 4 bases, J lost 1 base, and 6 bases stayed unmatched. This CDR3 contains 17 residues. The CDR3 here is CASSGAGTSGSSYEQYF. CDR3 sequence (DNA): TGTGCCAGCAGTGGGGCCGGGACTAGCGGGAGTTCCTACGAGCAGTACTTC.

CDR3 DNA: TGTGCCAGCAGCGTAGGTGAGCAGGGGGGCTACACCTTC. Encoded protein: CASSVGEQGGYTF. This sequence joins TRBV9 and TRBJ1-2; a weak D match, TRBD1 (6 bases). This CDR3 spans 13 amino acids. V gave up 0 bases and J gave up 8 bases, with 11 bases separating them. Germline loops: CDR1 SGDLS, CDR2 YYNGEE.

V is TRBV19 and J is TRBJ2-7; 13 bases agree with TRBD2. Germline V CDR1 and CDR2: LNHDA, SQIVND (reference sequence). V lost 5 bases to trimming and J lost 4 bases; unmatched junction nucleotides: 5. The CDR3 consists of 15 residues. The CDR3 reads CASSSQTSGRYEQYF. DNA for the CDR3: TGTGCCAGTAGTTCACAGACTAGCGGGAGGTACGAGCAGTACTTC.

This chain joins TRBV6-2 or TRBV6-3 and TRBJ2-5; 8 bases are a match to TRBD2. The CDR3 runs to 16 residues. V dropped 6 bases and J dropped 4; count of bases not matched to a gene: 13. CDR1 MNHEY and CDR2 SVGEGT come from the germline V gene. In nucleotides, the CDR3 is TGTGCCAGCAGCCCCTCGTGGGCGGGGGGAGGAGAGACCCAGTACTTC. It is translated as CASSPSWAGGGETQYF.

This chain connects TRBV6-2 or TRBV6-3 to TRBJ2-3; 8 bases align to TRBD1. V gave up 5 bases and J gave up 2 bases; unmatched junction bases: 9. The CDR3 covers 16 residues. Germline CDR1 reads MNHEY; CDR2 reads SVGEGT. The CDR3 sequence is CASSLQTGASTDTQYF. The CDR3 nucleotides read TGTGCCAGCAGTCTCCAGACAGGGGCATCCACAGATACGCAGTATTTT.

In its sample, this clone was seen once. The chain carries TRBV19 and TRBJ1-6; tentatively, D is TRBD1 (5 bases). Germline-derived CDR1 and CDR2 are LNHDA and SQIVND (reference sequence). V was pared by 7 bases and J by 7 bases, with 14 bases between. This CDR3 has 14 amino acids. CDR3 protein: CASTERGANSPLHF. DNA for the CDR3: TGTGCCAGTACCGAAAGGGGTGCCAATTCACCCCTCCACTTT. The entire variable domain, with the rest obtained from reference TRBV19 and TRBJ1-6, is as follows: DGGITQSPKYLFRKEGQNVTLSCEQNLNHDAMYWYRQDPGQGLRLIYYSQIVNDFQKGDIAEGYSVSREKKESFPLTVTSAQKNPTAFYLCASTERGANSPLHFGNGTRLTVT.

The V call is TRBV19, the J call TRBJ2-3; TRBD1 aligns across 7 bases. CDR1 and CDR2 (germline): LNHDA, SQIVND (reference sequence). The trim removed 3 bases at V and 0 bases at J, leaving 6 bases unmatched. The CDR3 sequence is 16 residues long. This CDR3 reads CASSIRQGLSTDTQYF. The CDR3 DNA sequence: TGTGCCAGTAGTATTAGACAGGGTCTGAGCACAGATACGCAGTATTTT.

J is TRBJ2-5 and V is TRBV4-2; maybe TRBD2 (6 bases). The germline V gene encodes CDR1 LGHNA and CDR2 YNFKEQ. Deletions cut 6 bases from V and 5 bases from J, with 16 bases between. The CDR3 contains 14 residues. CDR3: CASSFTSRGETQYF. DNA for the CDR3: TGTGCCAGCAGTTTTACTAGCAGAGGCGAGACCCAGTACTTC.

The CDR3 reads CASSLNGGGNTIYF. CDR3 DNA: TGTGCCAGCAGCTTAAACGGCGGAGGAAACACCATATATTTT. V is TRBV7-2 and J is TRBJ1-3; D is ambiguous. Germline assignment: CDR1 SGHTA and CDR2 FQGNSA. The CDR3 runs to 14 residues. V lost 2 bases, J lost 4 bases, and 9 bases lay in between.

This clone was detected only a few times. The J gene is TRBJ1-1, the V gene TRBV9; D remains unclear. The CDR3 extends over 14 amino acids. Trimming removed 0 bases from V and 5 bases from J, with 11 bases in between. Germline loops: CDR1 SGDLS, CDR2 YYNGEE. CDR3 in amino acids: CASSVGGRVTEAFF. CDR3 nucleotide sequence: TGTGCCAGCAGCGTAGGAGGGAGGGTGACTGAAGCTTTCTTT.

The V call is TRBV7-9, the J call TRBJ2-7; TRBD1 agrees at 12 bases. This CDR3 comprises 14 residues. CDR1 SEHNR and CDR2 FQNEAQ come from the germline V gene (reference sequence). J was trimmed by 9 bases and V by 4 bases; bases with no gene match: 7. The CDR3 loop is CASSSTGTGGGQYF. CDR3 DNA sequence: TGTGCCAGCAGCTCCACCGGGACAGGGGGCGGGCAGTACTTC.